These T cell receptor beta chains were read from a single sample in a study of CD8+ T cells in alopecia areata. Profiled with immunoSEQ multiplex PCR; TCRdb holds only in-frame clones, not every one. The sample holds 150,000 to 200,000 clones; roughly 65% are singletons and the top ten take 1.7%. Sequenced here: CD4+ T cells sorted from blood, sampled at week 0. All receptors come from a human donor with alopecia areata. CDR3s include the opening cysteine and the closing phenylalanine or tryptophan. The D gene is left open where the match is weak. The listing skips clone size in some rows; elsewhere it reads once, few, many or a size class.

len: 10; d_gene: .; abundance: once; v_gene: TRBV29-1; j_gene: TRBJ2-4; CDR3nt: TGCAGCGTTGATCGAAACATTCAGTACTTC; CDR3aa: CSVDRNIQYF
len: 14; d_gene: .; abundance: .; v_gene: TRBV7-9; j_gene: TRBJ2-6; CDR3nt: TGTGCCAGCAGCCGAGAAACTGGGGCCAACGTCCTGACTTTC; CDR3aa: CASSRETGANVLTF
len: 15; d_gene: TRBD1; abundance: .; v_gene: TRBV14; j_gene: TRBJ2-3; CDR3nt: TGTGCCAGCAGCCAAGATAGGGACAGGGCAGATACGCAGTATTTT; CDR3aa: CASSQDRDRADTQYF
len: 16; d_gene: .; abundance: .; v_gene: TRBV4-3; j_gene: TRBJ1-2; CDR3nt: TGCGCCAGCAGCCAAGATCGGACCGGGACATGGAACGGCTACACCTTC; CDR3aa: CASSQDRTGTWNGYTF
len: 15; d_gene: .; abundance: few; v_gene: TRBV5-1; j_gene: TRBJ2-3; CDR3nt: TGCGCCAGCAGCTTGAGGGGAACCTCCACAGATACGCAGTATTTT; CDR3aa: CASSLRGTSTDTQYF
len: 15; d_gene: .; abundance: .; v_gene: TRBV5-6; j_gene: TRBJ2-1; CDR3nt: TGTGCCAGCAGCCCGGAACCAGGGTCCTACAATGAGCAGTTCTTC; CDR3aa: CASSPEPGSYNEQFF
len: 13; d_gene: TRBD2; abundance: .; v_gene: TRBV11-3; j_gene: TRBJ2-3; CDR3nt: TGTGCCAGTCGAGCGGGAAGCACAGATACGCAGTATTTT; CDR3aa: CASRAGSTDTQYF
len: 14; d_gene: TRBD2; abundance: .; v_gene: TRBV28; j_gene: TRBJ2-7; CDR3nt: TGTGCCAGCAAGGGTAGCGGGGAGTCCTACGAGCAGTACTTC; CDR3aa: CASKGSGESYEQYF
len: 15; d_gene: TRBD2; abundance: .; v_gene: TRBV7-2; j_gene: TRBJ2-7; CDR3nt: TGTGCCAGCAGTCTCCGCGGGGGATTTTCCTACGAGCAGTACTTC; CDR3aa: CASSLRGGFSYEQYF
len: 11; d_gene: .; abundance: few; v_gene: TRBV25-1; j_gene: TRBJ2-1; CDR3nt: TGTGCCAGCAGTGAATACAATGAGCAGTTCTTC; CDR3aa: CASSEYNEQFF
len: 13; d_gene: .; abundance: .; v_gene: TRBV29-1; j_gene: TRBJ1-4; CDR3nt: TGCAGCGTTGAGGACGGCTGGAATGAAAAACTGTTTTTT; CDR3aa: CSVEDGWNEKLFF
len: 13; d_gene: .; abundance: few; v_gene: TRBV19; j_gene: TRBJ1-2; CDR3nt: TGTGCCAGTACCCTGGACGTGAACTATGGCTACACCTTC; CDR3aa: CASTLDVNYGYTF
len: 14; d_gene: .; abundance: .; v_gene: TRBV12-5; j_gene: TRBJ2-5; CDR3nt: TGTGCTAGTGGTCGGGGCCGGGGCCAAGAGACCCAGTACTTC; CDR3aa: CASGRGRGQETQYF
len: 12; d_gene: TRBD1; abundance: .; v_gene: TRBV11-3; j_gene: TRBJ1-2; CDR3nt: TGTGCCAGCAGCGCCGGACAGGTTGGCTACACCTTC; CDR3aa: CASSAGQVGYTF
len: 14; d_gene: TRBD2; abundance: .; v_gene: TRBV29-1; j_gene: TRBJ2-3; CDR3nt: TGCAGCGTTCCCCAGCGGGGGGACACAGATACGCAGTATTTT; CDR3aa: CSVPQRGDTDTQYF
len: 13; d_gene: .; abundance: few; v_gene: TRBV15; j_gene: TRBJ1-2; CDR3nt: TGTGCCACCAGCAGCTTGACAGGATATGGCTACACCTTC; CDR3aa: CATSSLTGYGYTF
len: 16; d_gene: .; abundance: .; v_gene: TRBV7-2; j_gene: TRBJ1-2; CDR3nt: TGTGCCAGCAGCTTAGGCCTCCGGGACGGATTAAGGGGCTACACCTTC; CDR3aa: CASSLGLRDGLRGYTF
len: 15; d_gene: TRBD1; abundance: .; v_gene: TRBV2; j_gene: TRBJ2-2; CDR3nt: TGTGCCAGCAGAAAGGGGACAGCCAACACCGGGGAGCTGTTTTTT; CDR3aa: CASRKGTANTGELFF
len: 14; d_gene: .; abundance: .; v_gene: TRBV2; j_gene: TRBJ2-3; CDR3nt: TGTGCCAGCAGTGACAGGACCTACACAGATACGCAGTATTTT; CDR3aa: CASSDRTYTDTQYF
len: 13; d_gene: TRBD2; abundance: few; v_gene: TRBV30; j_gene: TRBJ2-2; CDR3nt: TGTGCCGGACAACTAGCGGGGTTTTGGGAGCTGTTTTTT; CDR3aa: CAGQLAGFWELFF
len: 11; d_gene: .; abundance: .; v_gene: TRBV7-2; j_gene: TRBJ2-5; CDR3nt: TGTGCCAGCAGCTTAGTTCGGACCCAGTACTTC; CDR3aa: CASSLVRTQYF
len: 12; d_gene: .; abundance: few; v_gene: TRBV29-1; j_gene: TRBJ1-1; CDR3nt: TGCAGCGTTGTAGGTGTCGCGAGGAAAGCTTTCTTT; CDR3aa: CSVVGVARKAFF
len: 14; d_gene: .; abundance: .; v_gene: TRBV5-1; j_gene: TRBJ1-1; CDR3nt: TGCGCCAGCAGCTTGGGTATGGCGAACACTGAAGCTTTCTTT; CDR3aa: CASSLGMANTEAFF